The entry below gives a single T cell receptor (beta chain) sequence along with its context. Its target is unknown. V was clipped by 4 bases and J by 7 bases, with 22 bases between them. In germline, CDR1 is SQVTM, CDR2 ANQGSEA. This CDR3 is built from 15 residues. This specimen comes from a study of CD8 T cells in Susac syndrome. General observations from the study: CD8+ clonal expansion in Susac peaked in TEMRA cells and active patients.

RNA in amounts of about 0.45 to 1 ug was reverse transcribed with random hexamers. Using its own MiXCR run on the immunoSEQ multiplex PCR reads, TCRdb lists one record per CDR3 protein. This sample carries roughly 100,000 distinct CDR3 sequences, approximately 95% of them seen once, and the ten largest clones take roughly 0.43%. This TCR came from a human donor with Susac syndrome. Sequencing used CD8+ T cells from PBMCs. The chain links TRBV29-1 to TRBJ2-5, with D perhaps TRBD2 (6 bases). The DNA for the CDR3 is TGCAGCGTTGCGGGGGACGGGGCACTCCAGAGGACCCAGTACTTC. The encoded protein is CSVAGDGALQRTQYF.